This T cell receptor beta chain emerged from a study of blood T cell repertoires in COVID-19. Study information: Sample material is recorded as cDNA or gDNA derived from T cells, B-cell-depleted T cells, or PBMCs.

J gave up 5 bases and V 5 bases, and 2 bases lay outside the gene matches. The CDR3 extends over 13 amino acids. In germline, CDR1 is SGHRS, CDR2 YFSETQ. TCRdb's copy holds only in-frame clones and misses some; the assay was immunoSEQ multiplex PCR. This table has some 120,000 clones, 80% to 90% appearing once. This sequence originates from an older man with active or convalescent COVID-19. V and J are TRBV5-1 and TRBJ2-1; 9 bases map to TRBD2. Sequencing was done on a sample of peripheral blood. CDR3 nucleotide sequence: TGCGCCAGCAGGACTAGCGGCAACAATGAGCAGTTCTTC. The encoded protein is CASRTSGNNEQFF.